The 14 T cell receptor beta chains below all came from one sample that was sequenced in a study of blood T cell repertoires in COVID-19. Only in-frame clones appear in the TCRdb table, and some are missing; sequencing was by immunoSEQ multiplex PCR. Of about 170,000 clones in the sample, 88% were seen once. The sample comprised peripheral blood. These receptors all stem from a man aged 55 to 70 with acute or convalescent COVID-19.

This clone came up a few times. This rearrangement joins TRBV19 to TRBJ2-3, with 10 bases identical to TRBD1. Germline lookup yields CDR1 LNHDA and CDR2 SQIVND (reference sequence). The V gene end was trimmed by 4 bases and the J gene end by 4 bases; junction bases not matched to a gene: 5. The CDR3 spans 15 residues. CDR3 region: CASSTGTGVADTQYF. DNA of the CDR3: TGTGCCAGTAGTACCGGGACAGGGGTGGCAGATACGCAGTATTTT.

The chain employs TRBV18 and TRBJ2-2; 12 bases match TRBD2. V shed 2 bases and J 4 bases; nucleotides not matched to a gene: 8. CDR1 is KGHSH, CDR2 LQKENI, per germline. The CDR3 consists of 18 residues. The DNA of the CDR3 is TGTGCCAGCTCACCAATTGCAGGACTAGCGGGAAGCACCGGGGAGCTGTTTTTT. It encodes CASSPIAGLAGSTGELFF.

The chain has TRBV19 and TRBJ1-4; a weak D match, TRBD1 (6 bases). CDR3 size: 15 residues. With 4 bases removed from V and 5 bases from J, the gap between germline ends came to 14 bases. Germline V CDR1 and CDR2: LNHDA, SQIVND (reference sequence). This CDR3 is CASSTDRASNEKLFF. In DNA form, the CDR3 reads TGTGCCAGTAGTACGGACAGAGCTTCCAATGAAAAACTGTTTTTT.

The chain couples TRBV9 to TRBJ1-1; no firm D call. Trimming pared 0 bases from V and 1 base from J, leaving 7 bases between. The CDR3 consists of 14 residues. Germline CDR1 is SGDLS and CDR2 is YYNGEE. The CDR3 DNA sequence: TGTGCCAGCAGCGTAGAGTACAGGAACACTGAAGCTTTCTTT. Translated, it gives CASSVEYRNTEAFF. Full variable domain (missing parts from reference TRBV9 and TRBJ1-1): DSGVTQTPKHLITATGQRVTLRCSPRSGDLSVYWYQQSLDQGLQFLIQYYNGEERAKGNILERFSAQQFPDLHSELNLSSLELGDSALYFCASSVEYRNTEAFFGQGTRLTVV.

The chain combines TRBV14 with TRBJ1-3; no clear D gene. The germline V gene has CDR1 SGHDN and CDR2 FVKESK. The CDR3 has 15 amino acids. V lost 3 bases to trimming and J lost 2 bases, with 11 bases between them. CDR3 DNA sequence: TGTGCCAGCAGCCACCGTTCCGGGGCTGGAAACACCATATATTTT. Its translation is CASSHRSGAGNTIYF.

The V gene is TRBV5-1, the J gene TRBJ2-1, with 8 positions matching TRBD2. CDR3 length: 16 residues. Trimming at V came to 0 bases and at J to 2 bases, leaving 4 bases not matched to a gene. From germline, CDR1 is SGHRS and CDR2 YFSETQ. The CDR3 sequence: CASSLGGGYTYNEQFF. CDR3 bases: TGCGCCAGCAGCTTGGGCGGGGGGTACACCTACAATGAGCAGTTCTTC.

V is TRBV5-4 and J is TRBJ2-1; TRBD2 matches 12 bases. After removal of 4 bases from V and 4 bases from J, the junction contained 6 bases not matched to a gene. Germline V gives CDR1 SGHNT, CDR2 YYREEE (reference sequence). The CDR3 is 16 residues long. The CDR3: CASSITSGGSYNEQFF. The CDR3 DNA follows: TGTGCCAGCAGCATTACTAGCGGGGGGAGTTACAATGAGCAGTTCTTC.

This chain connects TRBV30 to TRBJ1-1; tentative D call: TRBD1 (5 bases). The length of the CDR3 is 15 residues. V was cut by 2 bases and J by 1 base, with 14 bases left in between. Germline V gene lookup returns CDR1 GTSNPN and CDR2 SVGIG (reference sequence). DNA of the CDR3: TGTGCCTGGAGTTCCTGGGGGGGATCGAACACTGAAGCTTTCTTT. This translates into CAWSSWGGSNTEAFF.

The chain links TRBV6-2 or TRBV6-3 to TRBJ2-7; maybe TRBD2 (5 bases). V gave up 4 bases and J gave up 3 bases, with 13 bases separating them. Germline V gene sequence: CDR1 MNHEY, CDR2 SVGEGT. There are 14 residues in the CDR3. The CDR3 is CASSSSLTSYEQYF. The DNA of the CDR3 is TGTGCCAGCAGTTCCTCCCTAACTAGCTACGAGCAGTACTTC.

The chain couples TRBV7-3 to TRBJ1-6; 9 nucleotides align to TRBD1. V gave up 5 bases and J gave up 14 bases; unmatched junction bases: 7. This CDR3 region has 13 residues. Germline V gives CDR1 SGHTA, CDR2 FQGTGA. The CDR3 region has the DNA TGTGCCAGCAGCAGAGGGACAGGGACATCCCTCCACTTT. Its protein product is CASSRGTGTSLHF.

This chain uses TRBV29-1 with TRBJ1-4; D remains unclear. V lost 1 base to trimming and J lost 5 bases, with 5 bases between them. The germline CDR1 and CDR2 sequences are SQVTM and ANQGSEA. The CDR3 loop spans 12 amino acids. The CDR3: CSVEGQNEKLFF. CDR3 sequence (DNA): TGCAGCGTTGAAGGGCAGAATGAAAAACTGTTTTTT. Variable domain in full (rest from reference TRBV29-1 and TRBJ1-4): SAVISQKPSRDICQRGTSLTIQCQVDSQVTMMFWYRQQPGQSLTLIATANQGSEATYESGFVIDKFPISRPNLTFSTLTVSNMSPEDSSIYLCSVEGQNEKLFFGSGTQLSVL.

The rearrangement links TRBV3-1 (or the pseudogene TRBV3-2) to TRBJ1-1; the D gene is possibly TRBD1 (5 bases). Per germline, CDR1 LGHDT and CDR2 YNNKEL (reference sequence). The CDR3 contains 15 residues. Trimming took off 3 bases at V and 1 base at J, with 12 bases between the two ends. The CDR3 loop is CASSHLGHQNTEAFF. CDR3 nucleotide sequence: TGTGCCAGCAGCCATCTGGGGCATCAGAACACTGAAGCTTTCTTT.

The genes are TRBV6-5 and TRBJ2-1, with 8 bases that match TRBD1. Looked up from germline, CDR1 is MNHEY and CDR2 is SVGAGI. The CDR3 is made up of 14 amino acids. V shed 6 bases and J 5 bases; nucleotides not matched to a gene: 6. In nucleotides, the CDR3 is TGTGCCAGCAGAGGACAGGGTTCGCACAATGAGCAGTTCTTC. Protein: CASRGQGSHNEQFF.

The chain has TRBV2 and TRBJ2-1; possibly TRBD2 for D (5 bases). This CDR3 has 14 amino acids. Germline V lookup: CDR1 SNHLY, CDR2 FYNNEI. V was shortened by 4 bases and J by 5 bases, with 12 bases between the two germline ends. Written as DNA, the CDR3 is TGTGCCAGCAGTGGAGATACTAGAGACAATGAGCAGTTCTTC. Amino acid sequence: CASSGDTRDNEQFF.